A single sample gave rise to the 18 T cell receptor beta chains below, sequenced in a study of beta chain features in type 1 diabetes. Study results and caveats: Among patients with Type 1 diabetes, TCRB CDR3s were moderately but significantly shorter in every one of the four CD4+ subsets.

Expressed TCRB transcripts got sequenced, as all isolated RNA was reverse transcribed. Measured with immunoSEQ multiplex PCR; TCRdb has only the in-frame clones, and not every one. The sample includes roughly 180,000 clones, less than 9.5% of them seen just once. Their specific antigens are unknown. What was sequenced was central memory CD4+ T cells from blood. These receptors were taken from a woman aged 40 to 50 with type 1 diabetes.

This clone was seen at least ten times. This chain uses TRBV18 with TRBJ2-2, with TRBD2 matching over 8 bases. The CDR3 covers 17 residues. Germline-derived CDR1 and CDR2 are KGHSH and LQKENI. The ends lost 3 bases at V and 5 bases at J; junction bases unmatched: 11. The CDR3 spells CASSPGLTSGPTGELFF. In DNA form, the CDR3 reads TGTGCCAGCTCACCGGGACTTACTAGCGGCCCAACCGGGGAGCTGTTTTTT.

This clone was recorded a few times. The chain's CDR3 is CASSLTGSSNQPQHF. The DNA for the CDR3 is TGTGCCAGCAGCTTGACAGGGTCAAGCAATCAGCCCCAGCATTTT. The V and J genes are TRBV6-5 and TRBJ1-5; 7 bases agree with TRBD1. The length of the CDR3 is 15 residues. With 6 bases clipped from V and 1 base from J, the junction kept 6 bases outside the gene matches. Germline V lookup: CDR1 MNHEY, CDR2 SVGAGI.

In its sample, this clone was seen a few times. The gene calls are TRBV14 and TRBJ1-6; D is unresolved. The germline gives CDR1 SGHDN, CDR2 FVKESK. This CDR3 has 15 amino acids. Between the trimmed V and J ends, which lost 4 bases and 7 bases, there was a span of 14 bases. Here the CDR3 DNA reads TGTGCCAGCAGCCGAAGCCTCGTTAGAAATTCACCCCTCCACTTT. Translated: CASSRSLVRNSPLHF.

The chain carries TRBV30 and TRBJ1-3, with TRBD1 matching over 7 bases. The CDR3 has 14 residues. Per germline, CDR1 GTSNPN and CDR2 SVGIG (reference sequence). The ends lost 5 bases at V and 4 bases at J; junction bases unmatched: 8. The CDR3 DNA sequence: TGTGCCTGGCAGACAGGGACTGTCGGAAACACCATATATTTT. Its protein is CAWQTGTVGNTIYF.

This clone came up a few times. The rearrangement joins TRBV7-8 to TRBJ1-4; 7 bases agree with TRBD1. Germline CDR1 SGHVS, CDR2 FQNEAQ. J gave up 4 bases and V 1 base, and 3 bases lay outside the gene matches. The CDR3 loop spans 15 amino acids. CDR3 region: CASSLGTGDNEKLFF. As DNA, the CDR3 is TGTGCCAGCAGCTTAGGGACAGGAGATAATGAAAAACTGTTTTTT.

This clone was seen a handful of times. CDR3 bases: TGTGCCAGCAGCCAAGCTGGCCAGAACACCGGGGAGCTGTTTTTT. Encoded protein: CASSQAGQNTGELFF. The rearrangement joins TRBV4-2 to TRBJ2-2; D gene ambiguous. V was shortened by 1 base and J by 1 base, with 7 bases between the two germline ends. The length of the CDR3 is 15 residues. Looked up from germline, CDR1 is LGHNA and CDR2 is YNFKEQ.

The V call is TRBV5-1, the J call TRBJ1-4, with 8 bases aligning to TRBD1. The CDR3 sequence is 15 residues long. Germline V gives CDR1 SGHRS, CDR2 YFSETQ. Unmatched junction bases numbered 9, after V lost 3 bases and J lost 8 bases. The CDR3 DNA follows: TGCGCCAGCAGCTCAGGGGGCGCAGGTGAAGAAAAACTGTTTTTT. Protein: CASSSGGAGEEKLFF.

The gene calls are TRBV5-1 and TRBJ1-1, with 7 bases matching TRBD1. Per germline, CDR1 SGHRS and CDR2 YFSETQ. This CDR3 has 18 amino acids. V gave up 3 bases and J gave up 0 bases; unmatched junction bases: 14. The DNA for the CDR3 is TGCGCCAGCAGCTCTCAACCGGGACAGAGACTCATGAACACTGAAGCTTTCTTT. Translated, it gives CASSSQPGQRLMNTEAFF. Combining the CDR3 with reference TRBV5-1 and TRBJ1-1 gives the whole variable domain KAGVTQTPRYLIKTRGQQVTLSCSPISGHRSVSWYQQTPGQGLQFLFEYFSETQRNKGNFPGRFSGRQFSNSRSEMNVSTLELGDSALYLCASSSQPGQRLMNTEAFFGQGTRLTVV.

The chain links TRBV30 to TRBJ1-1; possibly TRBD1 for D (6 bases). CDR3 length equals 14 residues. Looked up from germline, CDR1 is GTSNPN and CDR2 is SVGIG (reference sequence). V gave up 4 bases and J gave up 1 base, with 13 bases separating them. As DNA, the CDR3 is TGTGCCTGGACTCTCGGGGGGCCGAACACTGAAGCTTTCTTT. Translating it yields CAWTLGGPNTEAFF.

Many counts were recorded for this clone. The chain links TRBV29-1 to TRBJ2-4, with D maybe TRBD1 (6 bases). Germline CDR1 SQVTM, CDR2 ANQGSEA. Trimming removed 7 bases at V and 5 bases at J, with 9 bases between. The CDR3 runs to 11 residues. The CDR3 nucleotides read TGCAGCGGCCGACAGGAAAACATTCAGTACTTC. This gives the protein CSGRQENIQYF. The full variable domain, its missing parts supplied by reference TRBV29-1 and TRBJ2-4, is SAVISQKPSRDICQRGTSLTIQCQVDSQVTMMFWYRQQPGQSLTLIATANQGSEATYESGFVIDKFPISRPNLTFSTLTVSNMSPEDSSIYLCSGRQENIQYFGAGTRLSVL.

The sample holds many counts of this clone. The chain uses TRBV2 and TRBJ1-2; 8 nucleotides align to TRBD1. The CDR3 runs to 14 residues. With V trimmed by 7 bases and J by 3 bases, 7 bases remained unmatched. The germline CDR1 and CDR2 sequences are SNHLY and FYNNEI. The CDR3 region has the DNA TGTGCCAGCACTTACCTGACAGGGGACTATGGCTACACCTTC. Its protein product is CASTYLTGDYGYTF. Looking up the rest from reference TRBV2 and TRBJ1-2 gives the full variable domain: EPEVTQTPSHQVTQMGQEVILRCVPISNHLYFYWYRQILGQKVEFLVSFYNNEISEKSEIFDDQFSVERPDGSNFTLKIRSTKLEDSAMYFCASTYLTGDYGYTFGSGTRLTVV.

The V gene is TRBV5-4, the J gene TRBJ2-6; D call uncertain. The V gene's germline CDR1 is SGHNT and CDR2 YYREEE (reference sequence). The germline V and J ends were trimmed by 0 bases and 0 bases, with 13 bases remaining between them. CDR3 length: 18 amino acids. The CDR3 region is CASSLGAFPSSGANVLTF. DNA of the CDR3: TGTGCCAGCAGCTTGGGGGCCTTCCCTTCCTCTGGGGCCAACGTCCTGACTTTC.

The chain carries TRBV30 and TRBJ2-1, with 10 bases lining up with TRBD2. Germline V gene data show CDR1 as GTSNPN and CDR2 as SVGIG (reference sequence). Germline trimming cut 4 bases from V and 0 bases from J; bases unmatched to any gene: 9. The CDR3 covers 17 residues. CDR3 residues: CAWTLAGLPSSYNEQFF. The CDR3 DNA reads TGTGCCTGGACACTAGCGGGACTCCCCAGCTCCTACAATGAGCAGTTCTTC.

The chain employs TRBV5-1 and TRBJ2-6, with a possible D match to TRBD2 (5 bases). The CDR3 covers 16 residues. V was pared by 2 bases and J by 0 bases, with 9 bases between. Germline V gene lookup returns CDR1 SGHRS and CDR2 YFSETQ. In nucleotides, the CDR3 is TGCGCCAGCAGCTTAGGCGGGTTCTCTGGGGCCAACGTCCTGACTTTC. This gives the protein CASSLGGFSGANVLTF.

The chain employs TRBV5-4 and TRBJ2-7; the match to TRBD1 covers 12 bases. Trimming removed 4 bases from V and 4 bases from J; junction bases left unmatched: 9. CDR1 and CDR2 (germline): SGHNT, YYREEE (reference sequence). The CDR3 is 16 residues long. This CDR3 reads CASSTLPGQGAYEQYF. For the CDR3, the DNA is TGTGCCAGCAGCACGCTACCGGGACAGGGGGCATACGAGCAGTACTTC.

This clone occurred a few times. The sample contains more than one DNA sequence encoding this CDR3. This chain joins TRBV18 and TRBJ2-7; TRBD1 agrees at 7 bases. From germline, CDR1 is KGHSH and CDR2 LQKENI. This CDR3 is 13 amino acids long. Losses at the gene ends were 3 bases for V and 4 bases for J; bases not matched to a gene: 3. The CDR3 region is CASSPGQNYEQYF. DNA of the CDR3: TGTGCCAGCTCACCGGGACAGAATTACGAGCAGTACTTC. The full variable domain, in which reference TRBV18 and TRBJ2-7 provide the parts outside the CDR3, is NAGVMQNPRHLVRRRGQEARLRCSPMKGHSHVYWYRQLPEEGLKFMVYLQKENIIDESGMPKERFSAEFPKEGPSILRIQQVVRGDSAAYFCASSPGQNYEQYFGPGTRLTVT.

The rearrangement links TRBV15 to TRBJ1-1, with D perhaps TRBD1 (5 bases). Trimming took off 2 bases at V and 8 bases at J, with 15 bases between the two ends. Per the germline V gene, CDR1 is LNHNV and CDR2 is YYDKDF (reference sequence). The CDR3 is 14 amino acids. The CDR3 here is CATSRSRGAGEAFF. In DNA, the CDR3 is TGTGCCACCAGCAGATCCCGCGGGGCTGGGGAAGCTTTCTTT.

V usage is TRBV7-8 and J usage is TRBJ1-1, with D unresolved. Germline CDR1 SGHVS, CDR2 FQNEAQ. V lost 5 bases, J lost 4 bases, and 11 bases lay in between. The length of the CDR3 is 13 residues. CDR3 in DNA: TGTGCCAGCAGCGCGCACCGGGTCACTGAAGCTTTCTTT. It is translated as CASSAHRVTEAFF.